This TCR beta chain is drawn from a study of cytomegalovirus exposure and HLA in healthy donors. V was shortened by 0 bases and J by 7 bases, with 13 bases between the two germline ends. CDR3 size: 16 residues. Germline V gene lookup returns CDR1 LGHNA and CDR2 YSLEER. As regards this clone: Its antigen is unknown.

PCR was performed using 60 Vbeta and 13 Jbeta primers. Measured with immunoSEQ multiplex PCR; TCRdb has only the in-frame clones, and not every one. This sample carries over 150,000 clones, roughly 80% of them seen once, and the ten largest clones take 5.5% to 8%. Study conclusions and caveats: Within an earlier analysis, most TCR beta V segments proved productive either about 87% or about 30% of the time. It is likely that the observed cluster of highly shared sequence variants was a sequencing artifact. Across donors, presence/absence analyses took sequencing depth to be roughly uniform.

The source of this sequence is a woman in her twenties or thirties in good health and CMV-seropositive. V usage is TRBV4-3 and J usage is TRBJ1-6; the D gene is possibly TRBD1 (6 bases). The sample consisted of PBMCs. The chain's CDR3 is CASSQDLGTKNSPLHF. CDR3 DNA: TGCGCCAGCAGCCAAGACCTAGGGACAAAGAATTCACCCCTCCACTTT.